The T cell receptor beta chain described here comes from a study of blood T cell repertoires in COVID-19. About the study: The origin of the acute and convalescent COVID-19 samples was the United States, Italy and Spain. From T cells, B-cell-depleted T cells, or PBMCs came the material, which was cDNA or gDNA.

Per germline, CDR1 LNHDA and CDR2 SQIVND (reference sequence). The CDR3 is 11 residues long. V was cut by 6 bases and J by 5 bases, with 6 bases left in between. Per the study methods: Nucleated cell number was recorded as an estimate derived from reference gene primer amplification. Profiled with immunoSEQ multiplex PCR; TCRdb holds only in-frame clones, not every one. V, J and clone size were drawn from that table, and D and trimming were deduced from the DNA. Of about 120,000 clones listed, about 84% were seen once; the top ten hold 3% to 4%. Specimen: peripheral blood. This rearrangement joins TRBV19 to TRBJ2-3; D call uncertain. The source is a man aged 55-75 years with acute or convalescent COVID-19. The CDR3 reads CASRAVDTQYF. CDR3 nucleotide sequence: TGTGCCAGTAGGGCGGTAGATACGCAGTATTTT.